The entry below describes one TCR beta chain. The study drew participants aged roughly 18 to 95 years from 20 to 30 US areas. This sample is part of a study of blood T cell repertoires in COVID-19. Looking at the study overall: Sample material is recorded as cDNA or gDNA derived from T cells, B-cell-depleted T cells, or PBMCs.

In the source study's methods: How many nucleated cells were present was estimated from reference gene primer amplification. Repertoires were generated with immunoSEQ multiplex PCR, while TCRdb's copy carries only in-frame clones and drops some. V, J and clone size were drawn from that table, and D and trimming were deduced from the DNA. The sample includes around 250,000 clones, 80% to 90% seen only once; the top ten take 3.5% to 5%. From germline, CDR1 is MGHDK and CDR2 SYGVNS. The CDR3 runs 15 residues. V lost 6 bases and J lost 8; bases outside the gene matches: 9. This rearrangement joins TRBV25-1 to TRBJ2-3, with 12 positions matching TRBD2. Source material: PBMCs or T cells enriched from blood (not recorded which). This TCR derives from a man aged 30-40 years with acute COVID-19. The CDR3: CASRASGGALRTQYF. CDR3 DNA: TGTGCCAGCAGAGCTAGCGGGGGGGCGCTTCGTACGCAGTATTTT.